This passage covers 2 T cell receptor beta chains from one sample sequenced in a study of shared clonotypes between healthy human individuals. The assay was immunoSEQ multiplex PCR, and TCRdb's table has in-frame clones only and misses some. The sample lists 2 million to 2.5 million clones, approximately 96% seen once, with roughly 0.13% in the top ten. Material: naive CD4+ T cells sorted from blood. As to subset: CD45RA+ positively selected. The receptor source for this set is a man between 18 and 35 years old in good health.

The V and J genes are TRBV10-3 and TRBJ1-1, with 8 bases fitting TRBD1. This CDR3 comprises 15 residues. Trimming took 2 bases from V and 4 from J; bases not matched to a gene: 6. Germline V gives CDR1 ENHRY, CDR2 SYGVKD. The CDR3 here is CAISEGSGQGTEAFF. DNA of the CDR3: TGTGCCATCAGTGAGGGTTCCGGACAGGGCACTGAAGCTTTCTTT.

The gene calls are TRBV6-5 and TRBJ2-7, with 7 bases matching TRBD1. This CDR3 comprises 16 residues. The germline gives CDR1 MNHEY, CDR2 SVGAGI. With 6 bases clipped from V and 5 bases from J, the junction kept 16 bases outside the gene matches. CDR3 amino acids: CASSYPSRQGTHEQYF. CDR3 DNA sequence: TGTGCCAGCAGCTACCCCTCCCGACAGGGAACCCACGAGCAGTACTTC.